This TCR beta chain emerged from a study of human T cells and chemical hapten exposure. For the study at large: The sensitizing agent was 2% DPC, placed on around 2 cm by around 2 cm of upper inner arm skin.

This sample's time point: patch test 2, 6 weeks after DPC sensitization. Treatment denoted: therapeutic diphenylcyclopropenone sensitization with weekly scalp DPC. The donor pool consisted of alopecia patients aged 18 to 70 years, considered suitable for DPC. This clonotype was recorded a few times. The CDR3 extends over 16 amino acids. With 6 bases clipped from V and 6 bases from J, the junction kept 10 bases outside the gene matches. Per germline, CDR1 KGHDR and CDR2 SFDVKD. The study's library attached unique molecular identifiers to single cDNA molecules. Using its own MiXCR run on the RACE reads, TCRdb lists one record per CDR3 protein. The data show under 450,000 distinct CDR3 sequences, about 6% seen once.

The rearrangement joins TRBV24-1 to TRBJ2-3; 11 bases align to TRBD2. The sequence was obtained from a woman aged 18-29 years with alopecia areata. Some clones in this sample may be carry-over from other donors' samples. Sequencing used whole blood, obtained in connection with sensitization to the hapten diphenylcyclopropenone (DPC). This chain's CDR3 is CATSSTSGGNVDTQYF. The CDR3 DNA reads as TGTGCCACCAGTTCAACTAGCGGGGGAAACGTGGATACGCAGTATTTT.